Listed below are T cell receptor beta chains from one sample, sequenced in a study of blood T cell repertoires in COVID-19. Clones were read by immunoSEQ multiplex PCR, and TCRdb kept only the in-frame ones, dropping some. The data contain about 120,000 clones, roughly 79% of them seen just once; the ten biggest clones take up approximately 7%. Material for sequencing was peripheral blood. The receptors shown here come from a man in his 70s with active or convalescent COVID-19. Each CDR3 is given with its conserved first and last residue. D genes are given only for firm matches. Only part of the rows carry a size: once, few, many, or a class if the clone is expanded.

clone_size,cdr3_length,d_call,j_call,v_call,cdr3_aa,cdr3_nt
.,17,TRBD2,TRBJ2-1,TRBV7-2,CASSNPGLAGWYNEQFF,TGTGCCAGCAGCAACCCGGGACTAGCGGGATGGTACAATGAGCAGTTCTTC
once,16,TRBD2,TRBJ2-5,TRBV10-2,CASSVGSGRLGETQYF,TGCGCCAGCAGTGTAGGTAGCGGGAGGTTAGGAGAGACCCAGTACTTC
few,16,.,TRBJ1-2,TRBV7-2,CASSLGNSVGLGGYTF,TGTGCCAGCAGCTTAGGGAACTCGGTAGGCCTAGGTGGCTACACCTTC
.,16,TRBD1,TRBJ1-1,TRBV5-1,CASSLNRGREITEAFF,TGCGCCAGCAGCCTCAACAGGGGGCGCGAGATTACTGAAGCTTTCTTT
.,15,.,TRBJ1-2,TRBV5-1,CASSANLQGNYGYTF,TGCGCCAGCAGCGCGAACCTTCAGGGAAACTATGGCTACACCTTC
.,17,TRBD2,TRBJ2-3,TRBV5-4,CASSLGGLASNPDTQYF,TGTGCCAGCAGCTTGGGGGGACTAGCAAGTAATCCAGATACGCAGTATTTT
.,15,TRBD1,TRBJ2-2,TRBV10-3,CAITPGQANTGELFF,TGTGCCATCACTCCGGGACAGGCGAACACCGGGGAGCTGTTTTTT
.,14,TRBD2,TRBJ2-5,TRBV6-5,CASQRGGRQETQYF,TGTGCCAGCCAACGGGGGGGCCGACAAGAGACCCAGTACTTC
.,13,.,TRBJ1-2,TRBV10-3,CAISGPDFYGYTF,TGTGCCATCAGTGGTCCGGACTTTTATGGCTACACCTTC
.,12,.,TRBJ2-5,TRBV18,CASSPAGETQYF,TGTGCCAGCTCCCCCGCCGGGGAGACCCAGTACTTC
.,19,.,TRBJ1-2,TRBV21-1,CASSKGRNRDRDLNYGYTF,TGTGCCAGCAGCAAAGGACGAAACCGGGACAGAGACCTTAACTATGGCTACACCTTC
.,18,TRBD1,TRBJ2-2,TRBV5-1,CASSLDAQGATNTGELFF,TGCGCCAGCAGCTTGGACGCGCAGGGGGCGACGAACACCGGGGAGCTGTTTTTT
.,15,.,TRBJ1-2,TRBV18,CASSPEQGANYGYTF,TGTGCCAGCTCACCCGAACAGGGCGCTAACTATGGCTACACCTTC
.,15,TRBD2,TRBJ2-7,TRBV7-2,CASGTSGTQSYEQYF,TGTGCCAGCGGCACTAGCGGGACGCAGTCCTACGAGCAGTACTTC
.,12,.,TRBJ2-7,TRBV28,CASSLTEYEQYF,TGTGCCAGCAGTTTAACAGAGTACGAGCAGTACTTC
.,13,.,TRBJ2-7,TRBV5-3,CARSLAVLREQYF,TGTGCCAGAAGCTTGGCGGTTCTACGCGAGCAGTACTTC